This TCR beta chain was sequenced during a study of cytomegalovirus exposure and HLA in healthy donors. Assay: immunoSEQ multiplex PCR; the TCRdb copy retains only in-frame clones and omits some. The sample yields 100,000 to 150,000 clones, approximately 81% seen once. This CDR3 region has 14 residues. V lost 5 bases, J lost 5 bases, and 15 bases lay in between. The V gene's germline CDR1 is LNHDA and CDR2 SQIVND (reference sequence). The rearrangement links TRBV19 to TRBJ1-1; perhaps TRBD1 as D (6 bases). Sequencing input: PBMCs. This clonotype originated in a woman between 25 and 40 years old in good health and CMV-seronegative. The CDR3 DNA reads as TGTGCCAGTAGTGTCATACAGGGAGGGACTGAAGCTTTCTTT. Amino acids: CASSVIQGGTEAFF.